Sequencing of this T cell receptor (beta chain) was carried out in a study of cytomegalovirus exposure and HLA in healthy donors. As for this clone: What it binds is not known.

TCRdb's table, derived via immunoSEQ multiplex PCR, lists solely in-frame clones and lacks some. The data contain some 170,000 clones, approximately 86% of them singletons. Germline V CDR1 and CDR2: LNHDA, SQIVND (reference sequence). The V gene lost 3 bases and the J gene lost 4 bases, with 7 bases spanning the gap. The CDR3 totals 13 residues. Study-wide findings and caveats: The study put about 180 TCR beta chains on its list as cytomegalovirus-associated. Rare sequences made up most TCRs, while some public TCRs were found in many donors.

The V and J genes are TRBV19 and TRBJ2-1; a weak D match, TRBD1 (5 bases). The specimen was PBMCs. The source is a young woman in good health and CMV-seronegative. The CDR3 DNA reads TGTGCCAGTAGTATTGACAGTTACAATGAGCAGTTCTTC. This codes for CASSIDSYNEQFF.